These T cell receptor beta chains were read from a single sample in a study of T cells in Graves' hyperthyroidism and ophthalmopathy. TCRdb ran MiXCR on the multiplex PCR reads and lists one entry per CDR3 protein. The sample records some 400,000 distinct CDR3 sequences, under 20% being singletons. Sequencing used blood. These TCRs come from a woman aged 18-29 years with Graves' hyperthyroidism. Each CDR3 is given with its conserved first and last residue. The order of the fields is clone size, D gene, V gene, J gene, CDR3 length, CDR3 protein, CDR3 DNA. D genes are given only for firm matches. The size field is filled for only some rows; it gives once, few, many or a size class.

>many|NA|TRBV18|TRBJ1-2|14
CASSPLGEEYGYTF
TGTGCCAGCTCACCACTAGGGGAGGAGTATGGCTACACCTTC
>few|NA|TRBV18|TRBJ2-2|16
CASSPVRATLTGELFF
TGTGCCAGCTCACCAGTCCGCGCCACACTCACCGGGGAGCTGTTTTTT
>many|NA|TRBV6-1|TRBJ2-4|15
CASSEGTGSQNIQYF
TGTGCCAGCAGTGAAGGAACGGGAAGCCAAAACATTCAGTACTTC
>NA|NA|TRBV6-1|TRBJ1-1|13
CASRWQMNTEAFF
TGTGCCAGCAGATGGCAGATGAACACTGAAGCTTTCTTT
>many|TRBD1|TRBV28|TRBJ1-2|13
CASSQDRGKGYTF
TGTGCCAGCAGTCAGGACAGGGGTAAGGGCTACACCTTC
>NA|NA|TRBV12-3/TRBV12-4|TRBJ2-3|15
CATSDLGTDTDTQYF
TGTGCCACCAGTGATTTGGGGACCGACACAGATACGCAGTATTTT
>many|TRBD1|TRBV29-1|TRBJ1-2|13
CSAAGTGGSGYTF
TGCAGCGCAGCAGGGACAGGGGGCTCTGGCTACACCTTC
>many|NA|TRBV20-1|TRBJ2-5|13
CSAAGQTQETQYF
TGCAGTGCTGCGGGACAAACCCAAGAGACCCAGTACTTC
>many|NA|TRBV18|TRBJ1-1|15
CASSANRARGAEAFF
TGTGCCAGCTCAGCTAACAGGGCCCGTGGCGCTGAAGCTTTCTTT
>many|NA|TRBV20-1|TRBJ1-2|16
CSAQRVGTNTNYGYTF
TGCAGTGCCCAACGTGTCGGGACAAATACTAACTATGGCTACACCTTC
>many|NA|TRBV27|TRBJ1-5|15
CASSLAGRANQPQHF
TGTGCCAGCAGTTTGGCAGGGAGGGCCAATCAGCCCCAGCATTTT
>many|TRBD2|TRBV20-1|TRBJ2-7|17
CSAREPWGGKGTDEQYF
TGCAGTGCTAGAGAGCCGTGGGGAGGGAAAGGAACAGACGAGCAGTACTTC
>NA|TRBD2|TRBV7-1|TRBJ2-3|21
CASSSWGRSRLAGGPKDTQYF
TGTGCCAGCAGCTCCTGGGGAAGGTCCCGACTAGCGGGGGGGCCGAAAGATACGCAGTATTTT
>many|NA|TRBV20-1|TRBJ2-7|11
CSARPAYEQYF
TGCAGTGCTAGACCCGCTTACGAGCAGTACTTC
>many|NA|TRBV15|TRBJ1-5|15
CATSRDLGSNQPQHF
TGTGCCACCAGCAGAGATCTAGGGAGCAATCAGCCCCAGCATTTT
>many|NA|TRBV6-5|TRBJ1-1|14
CASSYRQSNTEAFF
TGTGCCAGCAGTTACCGACAGTCGAACACTGAAGCTTTCTTT
>NA|TRBD1|TRBV19|TRBJ1-1|15
CASSFVKGAATEAFF
TGTGCCAGTAGTTTTGTGAAGGGGGCGGCCACTGAAGCTTTCTTT
>few|NA|TRBV4-1|TRBJ1-2|16
CASSQDVGAHRYGYTF
TGCGCCAGCAGCCAAGACGTCGGAGCGCATCGGTATGGCTACACCTTC
>many|TRBD1|TRBV2|TRBJ2-7|13
CASRDRGGYEQYF
TGTGCCAGCAGGGACAGGGGAGGCTACGAGCAGTACTTC
>many|TRBD2|TRBV9|TRBJ2-7|15
CASSLSGGPTYEQYF
TGTGCCAGCAGCTTAAGCGGGGGGCCCACCTACGAGCAGTACTTC
>many|NA|TRBV5-1|TRBJ1-1|14
CASSLTGRNTEAFF
TGCGCCAGCAGCTTGACAGGGAGGAACACTGAAGCTTTCTTT
>NA|NA|TRBV3-1|TRBJ2-2|13
CASSQWGTGELFF
TGTGCCAGCAGCCAATGGGGTACCGGGGAGCTGTTTTTT
>NA|NA|TRBV3-1|TRBJ2-6|14
CASSHHGPYNVLTF
TGTGCCAGCAGCCACCACGGACCCTACAACGTCCTGACTTTC
>many|NA|TRBV7-2|TRBJ2-7|14
CASSLARPQYEQYF
TGTGCCAGCAGCCTAGCTAGACCCCAGTACGAGCAGTACTTC
>many|NA|TRBV6-1|TRBJ1-3|13
CASRDNSGNTIYF
TGTGCCAGCAGGGACAACTCTGGAAACACCATATATTTT
>NA|TRBD1|TRBV4-1|TRBJ1-2|15
CASSPEAGGNYGYTF
TGCGCCAGCAGCCCAGAGGCAGGGGGGAACTATGGCTACACCTTC
>few|NA|TRBV3-1|TRBJ2-7|12
CASSQVRHEQYF
TGTGCCAGCAGCCAAGTGCGGCACGAGCAGTACTTC
>many|TRBD1|TRBV27|TRBJ1-5|18
CASSTNTRQGDSNQPQHF
TGTGCCAGCAGTACCAACACCCGACAGGGAGATAGCAATCAGCCCCAGCATTTT
>many|NA|TRBV2|TRBJ2-7|13
CAPTGRGTYEQYF
TGTGCCCCCACCGGAAGGGGTACCTACGAGCAGTACTTC
>many|NA|TRBV20-1|TRBJ1-1|14
CSAEEGGRDTEAFF
TGCAGTGCCGAGGAAGGGGGGCGTGACACTGAAGCTTTCTTT
>NA|NA|TRBV12-3/TRBV12-4|TRBJ1-1|12
CASIKAGVEAFF
TGTGCCAGCATTAAAGCAGGGGTTGAAGCTTTCTTT
>many|NA|TRBV6-2/TRBV6-3|TRBJ1-2|12
CASTNGDHGYTF
TGTGCCAGCACCAATGGGGACCATGGCTACACCTTC
>few|NA|TRBV2|TRBJ2-4|14
CASSEPGLENIQYF
TGTGCCAGCAGTGAACCAGGGTTGGAAAACATTCAGTACTTC
>few|TRBD1|TRBV30|TRBJ1-3|16
CAWSVLPNRGRNTIYF
TGTGCCTGGAGTGTACTCCCCAACAGGGGGCGAAACACCATATATTTT
>many|NA|TRBV6-5|TRBJ1-2|13
CASSLYSAYGYTF
TGTGCCAGCAGTTTGTATTCGGCCTATGGCTACACCTTC
>many|TRBD2|TRBV11-1|TRBJ2-2|18
CASSHGNSGGFNTGELFF
TGTGCCAGCAGCCACGGAAACAGCGGGGGTTTTAACACCGGGGAGCTGTTTTTT
>many|NA|TRBV7-6|TRBJ1-1|13
CASSLRSGAEAFF
TGTGCCAGCAGCTTGAGGTCGGGGGCTGAAGCTTTCTTT
>NA|TRBD2|TRBV7-8|TRBJ2-2|15
CASKGLAGSPGELFF
TGTGCCAGCAAGGGACTAGCGGGGAGTCCCGGGGAGCTGTTTTTT
>NA|NA|TRBV5-4|TRBJ1-1|15
CASSGPPGSNTEAFF
TGTGCCAGCAGCGGCCCCCCAGGGTCGAACACTGAAGCTTTCTTT
>many|NA|TRBV2|TRBJ2-7|14
CASRMADKGYEQYF
TGTGCCAGCAGGATGGCGGATAAGGGGTACGAGCAGTACTTC
>many|NA|TRBV10-3|TRBJ1-1|13
CAISEGRGTEAFF
TGTGCCATCAGTGAAGGCAGGGGCACTGAAGCTTTCTTT
>many|NA|TRBV29-1|TRBJ1-2|13
CSGGWAEPYGYTF
TGCAGCGGAGGATGGGCCGAGCCCTATGGCTACACCTTC
>many|NA|TRBV12-3/TRBV12-4|TRBJ1-1|17
CASSLGGTKYSGSEAFF
TGTGCCAGCAGTTTGGGAGGGACAAAATACAGTGGATCTGAAGCTTTCTTT
>few|NA|TRBV7-8|TRBJ1-5|13
CASSSSPGTTQHF
TGTGCCAGCAGCTCCAGCCCCGGGACCACCCAGCATTTT
>many|NA|TRBV7-2|TRBJ1-1|15
CASSLVGFLNTEAFF
TGTGCCAGCAGCTTAGTTGGTTTCCTGAACACTGAAGCTTTCTTT
>many|TRBD1|TRBV5-1|TRBJ1-1|14
CASSQDRKNTEAFF
TGCGCCAGCAGCCAGGACAGGAAAAACACTGAAGCTTTCTTT
>NA|NA|TRBV6-2/TRBV6-3|TRBJ1-5|18
CASSYHPVLQQRHQPQHF
TGTGCCAGCAGTTACCATCCGGTTTTGCAGCAGAGGCATCAGCCCCAGCATTTT
>many|NA|TRBV20-1|TRBJ1-1|14
CSASNGFLNTEAFF
TGCAGTGCTAGTAATGGGTTTTTGAACACTGAAGCTTTCTTT
>NA|NA|TRBV12-3/TRBV12-4|TRBJ1-2|14
CASSLVQFNYGYTF
TGTGCCAGCAGTTTAGTCCAGTTTAACTATGGCTACACCTTC
>many|NA|TRBV6-5|TRBJ1-2|13
CASIKDSGYGYTF
TGTGCCAGCATTAAGGACAGCGGCTATGGCTACACCTTC